This TCR beta chain was identified in a study of cytomegalovirus exposure and HLA in healthy donors. Whole-study findings and limits: In a later analysis, more than 15,000 TCR beta sequences were associated with HLA alleles at 0.05 false discovery rate. Later work showed greater clonal expansion in HLA-associated TCR beta chains than in equally common others. What was likely a sequencing artifact was a cluster of highly shared sequence variants.

Germline CDR1 reads SQVTM; CDR2 reads ANQGSEA. This CDR3 spans 13 amino acids. Remarks on this clone: Its antigen is unknown.

Primers: 60 Vbeta forward and 13 Jbeta reverse. Methods used by the authors: Later analysis identified 65 million to 80 million unique TCR beta chains, 10 million to 12 million shared. Generated by immunoSEQ multiplex PCR, the TCRdb table keeps only in-frame clones and is missing some. V, J and clone size were drawn from that table, and D and trimming were deduced from the DNA. The table has fewer than 130,000 clones, around 80% seen once. The sequence derives from a man aged 25 to 40 in good health and CMV-seropositive. The chain has TRBV29-1 and TRBJ1-1, with a possible D match to TRBD1 (6 bases). The sample taken for sequencing was PBMCs. Here the CDR3 DNA reads TGCAGTGGGGGAAGACAGGTGGGCACTGAAGCTTTCTTT. Protein sequence: CSGGRQVGTEAFF.